One T cell receptor beta chain is described in this entry. The Seattle patients joined while their infection was active and were tracked longitudinally afterward. The assay was immunoSEQ multiplex PCR, and TCRdb's table has in-frame clones only and misses some. The table shows about 80,000 clones, with 65% to 90% occurring only once. The germline V gene has CDR1 MDHEN and CDR2 SYDVKM. The CDR3 spans 16 residues. Losses at the gene ends were 6 bases for V and 5 bases for J; bases not matched to a gene: 9. This specimen comes from a study of blood T cell repertoires in COVID-19. The wider study: Collection of acute and convalescent COVID-19 samples took place in the United States, Italy and Spain. Sources were T cells, B-cell-depleted T cells, or PBMCs; the material itself was cDNA or gDNA.

The sequence was obtained from a man aged 50 to 59 with COVID-19, enrolled during active disease. The chain links TRBV28 to TRBJ2-7; 14 bases agree with TRBD2. The sequencing sample was made of peripheral blood. CDR3 residues: CASRGWGLAGVHEQYF. The CDR3 nucleotides read TGTGCCAGCAGGGGATGGGGACTAGCGGGAGTTCACGAGCAGTACTTC. Full variable domain (remainder filled in from reference TRBV28 and TRBJ2-7): DVKVTQSSRYLVKRTGEKVFLECVQDMDHENMFWYRQDPGLGLRLIYFSYDVKMKEKGDIPEGYSVSREKKERFSLILESASTNQTSMYLCASRGWGLAGVHEQYFGPGTRLTVT.